Listed here are 10 T cell receptor beta chains from one sample, sequenced in a study of CD8 T cells in ankylosing spondylitis (dated by TCRdb to 2017 to 2019). The library was built by means of 5' RACE. The data were produced on an Illumina HiSeq 2500. TCRdb ran its own pipeline on the public reads, namely fastp trimming at Q25 and MiXCR clone calling, and kept in-frame beta chains. Entries are consolidated by CDR3 protein sequence, retaining the most common genes and DNA. This sample is represented by around 150,000 distinct CDR3 sequences; 15% to 20% of them were singletons. The ten largest clonotypes hold over 7.5% of the sample. Sequenced: blood, either unsorted or a sorted T cell fraction (not recorded which). The receptors derive from a male donor with ankylosing spondylitis or in good health (not recorded which).

Points on this clonotype: A much larger clone is a single base away; this may be a read error. V is TRBV28 and J is TRBJ2-7; D is ambiguous. The V end lost 10 bases, the J end lost 1 base, and 5 bases lay between the germline ends. The CDR3 is 10 amino acids. Looked up from germline, CDR1 is MDHEN and CDR2 is SYDVKM. This CDR3 reads CAIRSYEQYF. CDR3 coding DNA: TGTGCCATTAGATCCTACGAGCAGTACTTC.

This clonotype was detected only a few times. CDR3 protein: CASRSPPGQGNSGELFF. CDR3 bases: TGTGCCAGCAGATCGCCCCCGGGACAGGGTAATTCCGGGGAGCTGTTTTTT. The J gene is TRBJ2-2, the V gene TRBV7-9, with 9 bases that match TRBD1. The germline CDR1 and CDR2 sequences are SEHNR and FQNEAQ (reference sequence). The length of the CDR3 is 17 residues. V shed 6 bases, J shed 6 bases, and the junction held 14 bases outside the gene matches.

This clonotype was counted a few times. The chain carries TRBV20-1 and TRBJ1-3, with D uncertain. CDR1 is DFQATT, CDR2 SNEGSKA, per germline (reference sequence). The CDR3 sequence is 17 residues long. V was pared by 0 bases and J by 0 bases, with 15 bases between. This CDR3 is CSARESRGAFSGNTIYF. In nucleotides, the CDR3 is TGCAGTGCTAGAGAGAGCCGCGGAGCCTTCTCTGGAAACACCATATATTTT.

There are many counts of this clonotype. The rearrangement uses TRBV28 and TRBJ2-3; D gene unclear. Germline V gene lookup returns CDR1 MDHEN and CDR2 SYDVKM. This CDR3 region has 13 residues. Trimming took off 5 bases at V and 2 bases at J, with 8 bases between the two ends. CDR3 DNA: TGTGCCAGCAGTCTCCCCACCACAGATACGCAGTATTTT. As protein: CASSLPTTDTQYF.

The chain couples TRBV25-1 to TRBJ2-1, with a weak D call TRBD2 (5 bases). V was shortened by 2 bases and J by 1 base, with 12 bases between the two germline ends. The CDR3 spans 16 residues. The germline V gene encodes CDR1 MGHDK and CDR2 SYGVNS. The CDR3 sequence is CASSEPIGNSYNEQFF. The CDR3, as DNA: TGTGCCAGCAGTGAACCGATCGGGAATTCCTACAATGAGCAGTTCTTC.

This chain joins TRBV6-2 or TRBV6-3 and TRBJ2-2; 10 positions agree with TRBD2. Germline CDR1 MNHEY, CDR2 SVGEGT. V was pared by 2 bases and J by 3 bases, with 6 bases of the junction left unmatched. This CDR3 has 17 amino acids. The CDR3, as DNA: TGTGCCAGCAGTTACGCTAGCGGGAGTTTCCACACCGGGGAGCTGTTTTTT. This gives the protein CASSYASGSFHTGELFF.

This chain joins TRBV24-1 and TRBJ1-1; D unclear. The CDR3 loop spans 13 amino acids. Germline CDR1 and CDR2: KGHDR and SFDVKD. Trimming shortened V by 5 bases and J by 0 bases, and 6 bases separated the two germline ends. The CDR3 DNA reads as TGTGCCACCAGTGTCGGCATGAACACTGAAGCTTTCTTT. As protein: CATSVGMNTEAFF.

The chain couples TRBV28 to TRBJ1-2; 10 bases fit TRBD1. From germline, CDR1 is MDHEN and CDR2 SYDVKM. This CDR3 contains 14 residues. The junction had 6 bases not matched to a gene; V was cut back by 7 bases and J by 4 bases. The CDR3 sequence: CASTLTGGAYGYTF. The CDR3 coding sequence is TGTGCCAGCACCCTGACAGGGGGCGCCTATGGCTACACCTTC.

V is TRBV3-1 and J is TRBJ2-1; TRBD1 or TRBD2 may be the D gene (5 bases each). The CDR3 consists of 16 residues. Trimming cost V 4 bases and J 4 bases, with 17 bases left between them. The germline V gene has CDR1 LGHDT and CDR2 YNNKEL (reference sequence). The CDR3 region has the DNA TGTGCCAGCAGCCCAGCCTCCGGGGCGGGTTACAATGAGCAGTTCTTC. It specifies CASSPASGAGYNEQFF.

This clonotype was seen at least ten times. This rearrangement joins TRBV3-1 to TRBJ2-5; D is ambiguous. Trimming pared 4 bases from V and 5 bases from J, leaving 11 bases between. The CDR3 runs 13 residues. Germline V gene data show CDR1 as LGHDT and CDR2 as YNNKEL (reference sequence). The CDR3 loop reads CASSPSQEETQYF. The CDR3 coding sequence is TGTGCCAGCAGCCCCTCTCAGGAGGAGACCCAGTACTTC.